This T cell receptor beta chain came from a study of patients and donors after allogeneic stem cell transplantation. MiXCR was run by TCRdb on the RT-PCR reads, yielding one entry per CDR3 protein. The profile shows roughly 190,000 distinct CDR3 sequences, around two fifths of them singletons. CDR3 size: 15 residues. V was cut by 3 bases and J by 6 bases, with 15 bases left in between. The specimen was blood, either unsorted or a sorted T cell fraction (not recorded which). This chain uses TRBV12-3 or TRBV12-4 with TRBJ1-5; D is possibly TRBD1 (6 bases). The clonotype was recovered from a human donor who was either an allogeneic HSCT recipient or a stem cell or donor lymphocyte infusion donor (not recorded which). It is not recorded whose cells these are; they may come from a transplant donor. CDR3 nucleotide sequence: TGTGCCAGCAGTTTTGCAGGGGACGGAAGTCAGCCCCAGCATTTT. This encodes CASSFAGDGSQPQHF.